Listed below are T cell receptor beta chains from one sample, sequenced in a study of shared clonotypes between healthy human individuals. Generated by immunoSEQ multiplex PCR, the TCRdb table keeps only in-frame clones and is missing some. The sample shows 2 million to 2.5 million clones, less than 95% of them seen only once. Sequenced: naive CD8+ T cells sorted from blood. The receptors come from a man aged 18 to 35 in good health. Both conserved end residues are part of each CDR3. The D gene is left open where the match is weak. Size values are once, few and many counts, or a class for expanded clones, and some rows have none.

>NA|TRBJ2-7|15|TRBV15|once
CATSVRAAPLYEQYF
TGTGCCACCAGCGTCCGGGCGGCGCCGCTCTACGAGCAGTACTTC
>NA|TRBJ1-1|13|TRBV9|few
CASSLGGITEAFF
TGTGCCAGCAGCCTCGGGGGAATCACTGAAGCTTTCTTT
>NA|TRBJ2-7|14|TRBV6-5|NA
CASSYATEAYEQYF
TGTGCCAGCAGTTACGCCACTGAGGCCTACGAGCAGTACTTC
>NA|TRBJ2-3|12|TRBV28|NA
CASSFQDNTQYF
TGTGCCAGCAGCTTTCAGGACAACACGCAGTATTTT
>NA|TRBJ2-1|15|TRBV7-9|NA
CASSLDRDPYNEQFF
TGTGCCAGCAGCTTAGACAGGGATCCCTACAATGAGCAGTTCTTC
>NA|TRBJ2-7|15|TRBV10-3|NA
CAISAAEGVGGEQYF
TGTGCCATCAGTGCGGCGGAGGGTGTAGGAGGCGAGCAGTACTTC
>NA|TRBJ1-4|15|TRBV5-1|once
CASADSDPTNEKLFF
TGCGCCAGCGCAGATTCCGACCCAACTAATGAAAAACTGTTTTTT
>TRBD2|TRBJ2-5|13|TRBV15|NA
CATSSSGEETQYF
TGTGCCACCAGCAGTAGCGGGGAAGAGACCCAGTACTTC
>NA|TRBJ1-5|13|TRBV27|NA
CASRALRRGPQHF
TGTGCCAGCAGGGCCCTCAGGCGGGGGCCCCAGCATTTT
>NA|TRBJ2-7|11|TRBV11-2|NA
CASSWDHEQYF
TGTGCCAGCAGCTGGGACCACGAGCAGTACTTC
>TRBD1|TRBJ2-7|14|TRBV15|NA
CATSYGQGTYEQYF
TGTGCCACCAGCTACGGACAGGGGACCTACGAGCAGTACTTC
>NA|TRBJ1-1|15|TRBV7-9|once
CATGFSREMNTEAFF
TGTGCCACCGGATTTTCGAGGGAGATGAACACTGAAGCTTTCTTT
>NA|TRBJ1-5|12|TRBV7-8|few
CASSLDAQPQHF
TGTGCCAGCAGCTTAGACGCTCAGCCCCAGCATTTT
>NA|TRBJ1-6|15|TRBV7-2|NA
CASSLDSILNSPLHF
TGTGCCAGCAGCTTAGACTCAATACTTAATTCACCCCTCCACTTT
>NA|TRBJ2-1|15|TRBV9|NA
CASSAAGTPTNEQFF
TGTGCCAGCAGCGCAGCCGGGACCCCAACCAATGAGCAGTTCTTC
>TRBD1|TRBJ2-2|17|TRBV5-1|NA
CASSFPTTGVNTGELFF
TGCGCCAGCAGCTTCCCCACAACAGGGGTGAACACCGGGGAGCTGTTTTTT
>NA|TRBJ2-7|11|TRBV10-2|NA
CASSEMGEQYF
TGCGCCAGCAGTGAGATGGGGGAGCAGTACTTC
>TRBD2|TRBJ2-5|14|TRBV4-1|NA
CASSRSGRLETQYF
TGCGCCAGCAGCCGAAGCGGGAGATTGGAGACCCAGTACTTC
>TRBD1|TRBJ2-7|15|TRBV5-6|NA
CASSLSGQGAYEQYF
TGTGCCAGCAGCTTGTCTGGGCAGGGGGCCTACGAGCAGTACTTC
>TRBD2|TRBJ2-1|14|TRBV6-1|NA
CASSEAVGGNEQFF
TGTGCCAGCAGTGAAGCCGTGGGGGGGAATGAGCAGTTCTTC
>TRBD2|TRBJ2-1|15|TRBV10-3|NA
CAISEPGLAGPEQFF
TGTGCCATCAGTGAGCCGGGACTAGCGGGCCCTGAGCAGTTCTTC
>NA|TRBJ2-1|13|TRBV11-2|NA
CASSLAGYNEQFF
TGTGCCAGCAGCTTAGCAGGATACAATGAGCAGTTCTTC
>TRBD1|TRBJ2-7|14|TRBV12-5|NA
CASGLSTGTYEQYF
TGTGCTAGTGGTTTGTCGACAGGGACCTACGAGCAGTACTTC
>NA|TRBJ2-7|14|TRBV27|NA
CASSFGSSSYEQYF
TGTGCCAGCAGTTTCGGGTCCAGCAGCTACGAGCAGTACTTC
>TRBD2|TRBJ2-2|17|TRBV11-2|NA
CASSLGGASGTTGELFF
TGTGCCAGCAGCTTAGGTGGGGCTAGCGGGACTACCGGGGAGCTGTTTTTT
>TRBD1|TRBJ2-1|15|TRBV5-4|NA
CASSLEGQGSNEQFF
TGTGCCAGCAGCTTGGAGGGACAGGGGTCCAATGAGCAGTTCTTC
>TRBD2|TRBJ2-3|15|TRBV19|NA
CASTRRLAGTDTQYF
TGTGCCAGTACCCGACGGCTAGCGGGTACAGATACGCAGTATTTT
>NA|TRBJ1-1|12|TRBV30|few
CAWSVQGTEAFF
TGTGCCTGGAGTGTACAGGGCACTGAAGCTTTCTTT
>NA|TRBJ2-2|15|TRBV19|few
CASTTFGENTGELFF
TGTGCCAGTACCACCTTCGGAGAGAACACCGGGGAGCTGTTTTTT
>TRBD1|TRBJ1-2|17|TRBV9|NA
CASSPTGDREWNYGYTF
TGTGCCAGCAGCCCCACGGGGGACAGGGAATGGAACTATGGCTACACCTTC
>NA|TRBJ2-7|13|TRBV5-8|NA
CASSWGPNYEQYF
TGTGCCAGCAGCTGGGGTCCTAACTACGAGCAGTACTTC
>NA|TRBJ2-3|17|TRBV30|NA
CAWSVRTGQSFTDTQYF
TGTGCCTGGAGTGTGCGCACGGGCCAAAGCTTCACAGATACGCAGTATTTT
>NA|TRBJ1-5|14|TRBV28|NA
CASSRTGRNQPQHF
TGTGCCAGCAGTCGCACAGGGCGCAATCAGCCCCAGCATTTT
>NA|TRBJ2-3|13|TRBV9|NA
CASYHGVTDTQYF
TGTGCCAGCTATCACGGGGTCACAGATACGCAGTATTTT
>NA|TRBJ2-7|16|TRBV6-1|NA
CASSGKQVFPNYEQYF
TGTGCCAGCAGTGGAAAACAGGTTTTTCCCAATTACGAGCAGTACTTC
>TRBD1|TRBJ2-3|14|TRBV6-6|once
CASSLQGRTDTQYF
TGTGCCAGCAGCTTACAGGGGCGGACAGATACGCAGTATTTT
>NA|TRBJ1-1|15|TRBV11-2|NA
CASSLEGAPNTEAFF
TGTGCCAGCAGCTTAGAGGGGGCTCCAAACACTGAAGCTTTCTTT
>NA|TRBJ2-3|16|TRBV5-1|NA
CASSLVISGGTDTQYF
TGCGCCAGCAGCTTGGTAATTAGCGGCGGCACAGATACGCAGTATTTT
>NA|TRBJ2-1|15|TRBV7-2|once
CASSFYQSSYNEQFF
TGTGCCAGCAGCTTCTACCAAAGCTCCTACAATGAGCAGTTCTTC
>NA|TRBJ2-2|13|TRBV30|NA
CAWSLVRSGELFF
TGTGCCTGGAGTTTGGTACGGAGCGGGGAGCTGTTTTTT
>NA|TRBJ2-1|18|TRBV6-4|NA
CASSDPRLNLSSYNEQFF
TGTGCCAGCAGTGACCCCAGGCTTAACCTTAGCTCCTACAATGAGCAGTTCTTC
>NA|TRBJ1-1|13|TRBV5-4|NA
CASSLQGSTEAFF
TGTGCCAGCAGCTTGCAGGGTTCCACTGAAGCTTTCTTT
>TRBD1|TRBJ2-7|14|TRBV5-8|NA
CASSLGQGRNEQYF
TGTGCCAGCAGCCTCGGACAGGGGAGGAACGAGCAGTACTTC
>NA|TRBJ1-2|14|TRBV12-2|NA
CASRLGRINYGYTF
TGTGCAAGTCGCTTAGGACGGATCAACTATGGCTACACCTTC
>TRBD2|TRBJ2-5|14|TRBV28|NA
CASSLGTSWQTQYF
TGTGCCAGCAGCCTAGGGACTAGCTGGCAGACCCAGTACTTC
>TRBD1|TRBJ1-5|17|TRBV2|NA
CASSGDRDSDVNQPQHF
TGTGCCAGCAGCGGAGACCGGGACAGCGACGTCAATCAGCCCCAGCATTTT
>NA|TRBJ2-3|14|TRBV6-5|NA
CASSYDRSTDTQYF
TGTGCCAGCAGTTACGACAGGAGCACAGATACGCAGTATTTT